Presented here are 9 T cell receptor beta chains from one specimen sequenced in a study of beta chain features in type 1 diabetes. Every isolated RNA sample was fully reverse transcribed, so sequencing captured expressed TCRB transcripts. Only in-frame clones appear in the TCRdb table, and some are missing; sequencing was by immunoSEQ multiplex PCR. The sample lists under 350,000 clones, roughly 25% occurring once. These receptors have no known antigen. Study-wide results and limits: Across all four CD4+ subsets, people with type 1 diabetes showed modestly shorter TCRB CDR3s.

Sample: naive CD4+ T cells from blood. The receptor set was obtained from a woman aged 25 to 45 with type 1 diabetes.

The chain links TRBV5-1 to TRBJ2-1; D perhaps matches TRBD1 (6 bases). From germline, CDR1 is SGHRS and CDR2 YFSETQ. The CDR3 covers 15 residues. V was trimmed by 1 base and J by 0 bases, leaving 8 bases between them. CDR3 amino acids: CASSLRGSSYNEQFF. Written as DNA, the CDR3 is TGCGCCAGCAGCTTGAGGGGGAGCTCCTACAATGAGCAGTTCTTC.

This clone has just a few counts. At the DNA level, this CDR3 is encoded by other sequences in the same sample as well. The chain uses TRBV18 and TRBJ2-5; perhaps TRBD2 as D (6 bases). V gave up 0 bases and J gave up 5 bases, with 10 bases separating them. This CDR3 comprises 14 residues. Germline lookup yields CDR1 KGHSH and CDR2 LQKENI. CDR3 in amino acids: CASSPPAGRETQYF. The CDR3 DNA reads as TGTGCCAGCTCACCACCGGCAGGGAGGGAGACCCAGTACTTC.

This clone was counted a few times. The chain carries TRBV29-1 and TRBJ1-1; D not certain. V was pared by 3 bases and J by 3 bases, with 11 bases between. CDR1 is SQVTM and CDR2 is ANQGSEA in the germline V gene. CDR3 length: 13 residues. CDR3 amino acids: CSVEISRDTEAFF. In DNA, the CDR3 is TGCAGCGTTGAGATTAGCCGGGACACTGAAGCTTTCTTT.

This clone came up a few times. The chain uses TRBV6-5 and TRBJ2-7, with TRBD1 matching over 8 bases. Germline CDR1 is MNHEY and CDR2 is SVGAGI. The length of the CDR3 is 14 residues. Trimming cost V 1 base and J 5 bases; bases outside gene matches: 4. CDR3 in amino acids: CASSYWAGGHEQYF. Here the CDR3 DNA reads TGTGCCAGCAGTTACTGGGCAGGGGGCCACGAGCAGTACTTC.

The V call is TRBV5-4, the J call TRBJ2-5, with D maybe TRBD2 (6 bases). Germline V gives CDR1 SGHNT, CDR2 YYREEE (reference sequence). There are 14 residues in the CDR3. V lost 2 bases, J lost 3 bases, and 11 bases lay in between. CDR3 region: CASSFSGAEETQYF. CDR3 DNA: TGTGCCAGCAGCTTCTCGGGAGCGGAAGAGACCCAGTACTTC.

V usage is TRBV4-1 and J usage is TRBJ2-2, with D possibly matching TRBD1 (5 bases). The CDR3 is 15 residues long. Per the germline V gene, CDR1 is MGHRA and CDR2 is YSYEKL. Trimming pared 4 bases from V and 7 bases from J, leaving 16 bases between. This chain's CDR3 is CASSPGARGFGELFF. DNA of the CDR3: TGCGCCAGCAGCCCTGGGGCTAGAGGCTTCGGGGAGCTGTTTTTT.

In this sample, this clone turned up a few times. This chain links TRBV7-2 with TRBJ2-3; 9 positions agree with TRBD2. V shed 1 base and J 2 bases; nucleotides not matched to a gene: 4. Germline loops: CDR1 SGHTA, CDR2 FQGNSA. The CDR3 runs 16 residues. CDR3 loop: CASSLVAGVLTDTQYF. CDR3 DNA sequence: TGTGCCAGCAGCTTAGTAGCGGGAGTCCTCACAGATACGCAGTATTTT.

This clone was found a few times. As DNA, the CDR3 is TGTGCCAGCACCTCCGCCCCAGGGGAAGCCACCTTC. This gives the protein CASTSAPGEATF. The V gene is TRBV7-9, the J gene TRBJ1-2, with D perhaps TRBD1 (6 bases). Trimming pared 7 bases from V and 13 bases from J, leaving 19 bases between. The germline CDR1 and CDR2 sequences are SEHNR and FQNEAQ (reference sequence). The CDR3 is 12 residues long. Complete variable domain (other parts from reference TRBV7-9 and TRBJ1-2): DTGVSQNPRHKITKRGQNVTFRCDPISEHNRLYWYRQTLGQGPEFLTYFQNEAQLEKSRLLSDRFSAERPKGSFSTLEIQRTEQGDSAMYLCASTSAPGEATFGSGTRLTVV.

This clone turned up a few times. This rearrangement joins TRBV2 to TRBJ2-2; D uncertain. The CDR3 has 14 residues. Trimming shortened V by 3 bases and J by 1 base, and 6 bases separated the two germline ends. Germline V gene sequence: CDR1 SNHLY, CDR2 FYNNEI. CDR3 nucleotide sequence: TGTGCCAGCAGTGATATGCGGAACACCGGGGAGCTGTTTTTT. Translated: CASSDMRNTGELFF. The full variable domain, in which reference TRBV2 and TRBJ2-2 provide the parts outside the CDR3, is EPEVTQTPSHQVTQMGQEVILRCVPISNHLYFYWYRQILGQKVEFLVSFYNNEISEKSEIFDDQFSVERPDGSNFTLKIRSTKLEDSAMYFCASSDMRNTGELFFGEGSRLTVL.